These T cell receptor beta chains were read from a single sample in a study of T cell repertoires in cytomegalovirus infection. No antigen is known for these receptors. TCRdb analysed the reads with MiXCR anew, one entry per CDR3 protein. The sample contains about 830,000 distinct CDR3 sequences, less than 35% of which appear only once. The sequencing used cultured CD8+ T cells from PBMCs, collected from culture after CMV antigen stimulation. The receptors derive from a human donor in good health (CMV status not recorded). Some clones in this sample may be carry-over from other donors' samples. Both conserved end residues are trimmed from each CDR3. Each record gives: J gene, V gene, D gene, clone size, CDR3 protein. D genes are given only for firm matches. Rows may omit the clone size; those that give it use once, few, many or a size class.

>TRBJ1-5|TRBV7-8|-|many
ASSLGVDSNQPQH
>TRBJ1-5|TRBV10-3|-|once
AISPTGRPQH
>TRBJ1-1|TRBV7-2|-|-
ASSLGGQREAF
>TRBJ1-4|TRBV7-2|-|few
ASSLGGRVEKLF
>TRBJ1-5|TRBV7-6|-|many
ASSLAPRGRNQPQH
>TRBJ1-1|TRBV5-1|-|-
ASSGGPLDAF
>TRBJ2-1|TRBV24-1|-|-
TTRGGGGEQF
>TRBJ2-5|TRBV11-2|-|-
ASSLGREKRETQY
>TRBJ2-2|TRBV19|-|-
ASGINSQRFTGELF
>TRBJ2-1|TRBV3-1|-|few
ASSQQGGVYNEQF
>TRBJ2-5|TRBV13|TRBD2|-
ASSLGSSGGVWETQY
>TRBJ1-2|TRBV7-8|TRBD1|many
ASSKTGGAGYGYT
>TRBJ2-3|TRBV7-6|-|few
ASSYPGHFTDTQY
>TRBJ1-4|TRBV7-9|-|-
ASSKSLGGQVEKLF
>TRBJ2-1|TRBV4-1|-|few
ASSLQPFLNSEQF
>TRBJ2-3|TRBV12-3/TRBV12-4|-|-
ASSGLRPTDTQY
>TRBJ2-7|TRBV7-9|-|few
ASSLIQGMAYEQY
>TRBJ1-2|TRBV15|-|-
ATSRDPLRILGYGYT
>TRBJ2-4|TRBV15|-|-
ATSSKGGIKKGGKNIQY
>TRBJ1-1|TRBV5-1|-|many
ASTFAGGTEAF
>TRBJ2-2|TRBV7-8|-|medium-sized
ASSLQGVGTGELF
>TRBJ2-1|TRBV4-1|-|few
ASSQDNSGQEQF
>TRBJ2-1|TRBV7-9|TRBD2|-
ASTKPGGLYNEQF
>TRBJ2-1|TRBV12-5|-|-
ASGSSGTPYNEQF
>TRBJ1-2|TRBV7-4|TRBD1|-
ASSLEWRGQGVLGYT
>TRBJ2-3|TRBV7-9|-|few
ASSMSTDTQY
>TRBJ1-5|TRBV9|-|-
ASSPGKYQPQH
>TRBJ2-5|TRBV4-2|-|-
ASSQDWGPFSGTSGETQY
>TRBJ1-4|TRBV11-2|TRBD1|few
ASSPGQGNEKLF
>TRBJ2-1|TRBV2|-|-
ASTPGTGPNEQF
>TRBJ2-1|TRBV6-1|-|few
ASTWGGREQF
>TRBJ2-1|TRBV12-3/TRBV12-4|-|few
ASSRSVGGGYNEQF
>TRBJ2-5|TRBV7-9|TRBD1|few
ASSQTGGGETQY
>TRBJ1-1|TRBV12-3/TRBV12-4|-|few
ASSLFLRGTEAF
>TRBJ2-3|TRBV12-3/TRBV12-4|-|-
ASSFSPTDTQY
>TRBJ2-5|TRBV5-4|-|-
ASSNSDRYLYQETQY
>TRBJ2-3|TRBV11-1|-|-
ASSFRTPQSTDTQY
>TRBJ2-1|TRBV27|-|-
ASSRTGPTTYNEQF
>TRBJ2-2|TRBV6-1|-|-
ASRPASNTGELF
>TRBJ2-1|TRBV3-1|-|many
ASSQDQTTLYNEQF
>TRBJ2-1|TRBV24-1|TRBD1|few
ATSDLDRGLNEQF